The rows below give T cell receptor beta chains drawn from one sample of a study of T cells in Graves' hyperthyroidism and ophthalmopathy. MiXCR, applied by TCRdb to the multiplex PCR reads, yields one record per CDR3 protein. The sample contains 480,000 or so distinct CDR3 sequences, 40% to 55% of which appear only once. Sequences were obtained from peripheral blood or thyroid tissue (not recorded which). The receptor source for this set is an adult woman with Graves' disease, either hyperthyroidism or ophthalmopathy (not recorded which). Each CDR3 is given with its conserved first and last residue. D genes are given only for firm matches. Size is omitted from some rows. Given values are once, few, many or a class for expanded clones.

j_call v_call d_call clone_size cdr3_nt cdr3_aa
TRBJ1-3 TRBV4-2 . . TGTGCCAGCAGCGTCGGGGGGGTGAGAAACACCATATATTTT CASSVGGVRNTIYF
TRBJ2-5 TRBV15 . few TGTGCCACCAGCAGCTTATCTAGAGTCCAAGAGACCCAGTACTTC CATSSLSRVQETQYF
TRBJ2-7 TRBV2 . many TGTGCCAGCAGTGAAGTGGCGGGAACCTACGAGCAGTACTTC CASSEVAGTYEQYF
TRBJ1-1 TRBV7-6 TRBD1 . TGTGCCAGCAGCGCCGGGACAGGGTTCACTGAAGCTTTCTTT CASSAGTGFTEAFF
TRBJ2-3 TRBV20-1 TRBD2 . TGCAGTGCTAGAGAGCCAGCGGGAGGAGGAGATACGCAGTATTTT CSAREPAGGGDTQYF
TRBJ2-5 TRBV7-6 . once TGTGCCAGCAGCTTAGCGATGCATGAGGAGACCCAGTACTTC CASSLAMHEETQYF
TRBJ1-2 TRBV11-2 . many TGTGCCAGCACCCCGTTAGGGAATAACTATGGCTACACCTTC CASTPLGNNYGYTF
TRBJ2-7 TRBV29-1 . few TGCAGCGTTTCGGGTGGGCCCCTCTACGAGCAGTACTTC CSVSGGPLYEQYF
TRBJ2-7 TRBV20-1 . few TGCAGTGCTAGCAGGGTGCTGGACGAGCAGTACTTC CSASRVLDEQYF
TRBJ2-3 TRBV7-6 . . TGTGCCAGCAGCCTCTCGGACGCGCAGTATTTT CASSLSDAQYF
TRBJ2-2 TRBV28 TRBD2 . TGTGCCAGCACTCCCCAGCGGGAGTCAGCCGGGGCGCTGTTTTTT CASTPQRESAGALFF
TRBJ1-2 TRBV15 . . TGTGCCACCAGCAGAGAACCGGGGATGGGCTATGACTACACCTTC CATSREPGMGYDYTF
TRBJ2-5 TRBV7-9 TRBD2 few TGTGCCAGCAGCTTCAAGCGGGAGGGGGAAGAGACCCAGTACTTC CASSFKREGEETQYF
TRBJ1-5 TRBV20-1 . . TGCAGTGCTAGGCCGGCCCAAGAGACCCAGCATTTT CSARPAQETQHF
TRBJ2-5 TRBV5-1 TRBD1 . TGCGCCAGCAGCGCCGGGACAGGGGGCAAGACCCAGTACTTC CASSAGTGGKTQYF
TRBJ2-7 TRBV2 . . TGTGCTAGGGGACGGGGTCGCTACGAGCAGTACTTC CARGRGRYEQYF
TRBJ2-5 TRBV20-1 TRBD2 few TGCAGTGCTAGTAATCTGACTAGCGGGAGCGAAGAGACCCAATACTTC CSASNLTSGSEETQYF
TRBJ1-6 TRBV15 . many TGTGCCACCAGCAGAGATTTGGAATCACCCCTCCACTTT CATSRDLESPLHF
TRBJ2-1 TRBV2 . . TGTGCCAGCAGTTGGGACTGGGCCAGCTCCTACAATGAGCAGTTCTTC CASSWDWASSYNEQFF
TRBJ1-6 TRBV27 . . TGTGCCAGCAGTCTCCGGGCCCCGGACTATAATTCACCCCTCCACTTT CASSLRAPDYNSPLHF
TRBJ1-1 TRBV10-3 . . TGTGCCATCAGTGGGGGTGCAGGGGTGAACACTGAAGCTTTCTTT CAISGGAGVNTEAFF
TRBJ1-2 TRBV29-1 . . TGCAGCGTGACGGCCGGGTTTGTGGCAGATGGCTACACCTTC CSVTAGFVADGYTF
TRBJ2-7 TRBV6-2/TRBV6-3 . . TGTGCCAGCAGTTATTTTTCCCTAGCGCGTACCTACGAGCAGTACTTC CASSYFSLARTYEQYF
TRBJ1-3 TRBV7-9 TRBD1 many TGTGCCAGCAGCCGCCTCGGAAGGACAGGGGGCTCTGGAAACACCATATATTTT CASSRLGRTGGSGNTIYF
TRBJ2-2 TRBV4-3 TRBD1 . TGCGCCAGCAGCCAAGTTCTATTTGTGGACAGGGATGACGGGGAGCTGTTTTTT CASSQVLFVDRDDGELFF
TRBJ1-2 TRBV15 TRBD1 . TGTGCCACCAGCACCGAGACAGGGTCATATGGCGGCTACACCTTC CATSTETGSYGGYTF
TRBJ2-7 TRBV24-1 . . TGTGCCACCTCCCACTCGTACGAGCAGTACTTC CATSHSYEQYF
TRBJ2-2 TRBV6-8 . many TGTGCCAGCAGTTACGCAAAGAGGCGGGGCGGGGAGCTGTTTTTT CASSYAKRRGGELFF
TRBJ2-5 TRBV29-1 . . TGCAGCGTTGGCAGACCCCAAGAGACCCAGTACTTC CSVGRPQETQYF